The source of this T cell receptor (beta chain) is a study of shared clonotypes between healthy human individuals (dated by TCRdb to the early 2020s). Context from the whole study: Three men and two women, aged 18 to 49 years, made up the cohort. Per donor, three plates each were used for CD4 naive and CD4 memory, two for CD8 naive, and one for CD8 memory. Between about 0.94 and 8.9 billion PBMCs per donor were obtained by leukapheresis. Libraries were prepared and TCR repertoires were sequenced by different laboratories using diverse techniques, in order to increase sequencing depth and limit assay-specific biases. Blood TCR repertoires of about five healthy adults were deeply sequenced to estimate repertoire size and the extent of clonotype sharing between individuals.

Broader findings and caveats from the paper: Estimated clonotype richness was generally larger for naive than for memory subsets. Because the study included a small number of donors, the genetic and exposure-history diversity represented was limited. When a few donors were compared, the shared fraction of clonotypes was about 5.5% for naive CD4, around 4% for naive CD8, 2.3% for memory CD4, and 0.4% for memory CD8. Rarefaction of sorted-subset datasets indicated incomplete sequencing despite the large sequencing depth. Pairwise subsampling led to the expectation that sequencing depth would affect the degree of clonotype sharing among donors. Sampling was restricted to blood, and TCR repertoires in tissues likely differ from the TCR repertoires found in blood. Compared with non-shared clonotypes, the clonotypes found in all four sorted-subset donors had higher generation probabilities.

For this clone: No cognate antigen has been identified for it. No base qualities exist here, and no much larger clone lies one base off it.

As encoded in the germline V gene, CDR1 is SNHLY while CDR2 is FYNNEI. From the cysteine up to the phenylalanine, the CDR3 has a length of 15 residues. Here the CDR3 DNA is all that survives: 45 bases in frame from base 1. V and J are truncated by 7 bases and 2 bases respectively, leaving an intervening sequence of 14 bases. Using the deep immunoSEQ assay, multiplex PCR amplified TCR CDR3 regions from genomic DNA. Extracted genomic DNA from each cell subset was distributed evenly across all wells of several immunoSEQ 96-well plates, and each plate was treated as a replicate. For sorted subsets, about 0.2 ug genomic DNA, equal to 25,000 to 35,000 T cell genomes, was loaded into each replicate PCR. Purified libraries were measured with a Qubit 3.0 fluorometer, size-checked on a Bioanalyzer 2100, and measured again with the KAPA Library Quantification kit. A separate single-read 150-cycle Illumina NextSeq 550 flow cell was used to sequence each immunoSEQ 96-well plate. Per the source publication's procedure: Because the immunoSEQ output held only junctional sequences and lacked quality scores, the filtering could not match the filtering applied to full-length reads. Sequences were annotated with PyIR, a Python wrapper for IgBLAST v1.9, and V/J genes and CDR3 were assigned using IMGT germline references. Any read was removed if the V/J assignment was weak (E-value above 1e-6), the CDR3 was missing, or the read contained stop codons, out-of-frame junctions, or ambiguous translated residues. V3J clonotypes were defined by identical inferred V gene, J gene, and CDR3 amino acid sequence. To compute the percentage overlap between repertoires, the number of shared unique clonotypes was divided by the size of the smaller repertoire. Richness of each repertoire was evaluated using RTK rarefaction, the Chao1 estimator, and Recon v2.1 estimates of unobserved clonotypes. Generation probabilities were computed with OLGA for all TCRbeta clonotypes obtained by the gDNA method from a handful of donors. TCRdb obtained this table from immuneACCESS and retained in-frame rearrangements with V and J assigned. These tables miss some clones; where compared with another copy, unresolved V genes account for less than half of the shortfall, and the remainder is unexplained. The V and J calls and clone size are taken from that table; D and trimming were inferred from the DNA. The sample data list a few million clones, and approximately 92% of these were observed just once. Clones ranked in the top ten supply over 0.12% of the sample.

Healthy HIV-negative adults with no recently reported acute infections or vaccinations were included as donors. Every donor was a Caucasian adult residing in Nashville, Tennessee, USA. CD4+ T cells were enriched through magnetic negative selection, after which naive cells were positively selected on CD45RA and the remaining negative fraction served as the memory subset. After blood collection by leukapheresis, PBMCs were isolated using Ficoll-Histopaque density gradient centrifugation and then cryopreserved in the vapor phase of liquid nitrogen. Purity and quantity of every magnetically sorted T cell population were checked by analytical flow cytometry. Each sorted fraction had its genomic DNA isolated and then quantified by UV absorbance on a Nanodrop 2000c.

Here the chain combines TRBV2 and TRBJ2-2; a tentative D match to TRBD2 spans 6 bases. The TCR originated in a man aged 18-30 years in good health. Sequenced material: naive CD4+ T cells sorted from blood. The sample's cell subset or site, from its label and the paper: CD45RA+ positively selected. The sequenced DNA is TGTGCCAGCAAGGTCAGCGGGCCCAACACCGGGGAGCTGTTTTTT. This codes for CASKVSGPNTGELFF.